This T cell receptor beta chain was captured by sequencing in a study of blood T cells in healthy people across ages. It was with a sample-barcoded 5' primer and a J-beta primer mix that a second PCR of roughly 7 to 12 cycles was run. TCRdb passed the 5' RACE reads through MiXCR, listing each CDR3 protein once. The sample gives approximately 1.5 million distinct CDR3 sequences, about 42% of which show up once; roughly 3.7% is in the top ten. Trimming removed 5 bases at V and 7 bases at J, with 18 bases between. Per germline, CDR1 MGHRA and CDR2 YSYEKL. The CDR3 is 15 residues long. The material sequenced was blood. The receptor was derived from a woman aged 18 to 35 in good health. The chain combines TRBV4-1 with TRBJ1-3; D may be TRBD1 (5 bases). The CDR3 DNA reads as TGCGCCAGCAGCAATCCTGCACAGGCCCGGAACACCATATATTTT. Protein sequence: CASSNPAQARNTIYF.